A single sample is the source of the 27 T cell receptor beta chains below, sequenced in a study of T cell responses to AZD1222 COVID-19 vaccine. The assay was immunoSEQ multiplex PCR, and TCRdb's table has in-frame clones only and misses some. Of 150,000 to 160,000 clones listed, 90% are singletons. This material consisted of peripheral blood, taken on day 0 of AZD1222 vaccination. Source of these receptors: an adult in good health.

This rearrangement joins TRBV2 to TRBJ1-2, with TRBD1 matching over 11 bases. CDR1 and CDR2 from the germline V gene are SNHLY and FYNNEI. V shed 6 bases and J 4 bases; nucleotides not matched to a gene: 7. The CDR3 spans 15 residues. The CDR3 DNA sequence: TGTGCCAGCAGCGACCGGGACAGGGGGGCCTATGGCTACACCTTC. It is translated as CASSDRDRGAYGYTF.

The chain uses TRBV19 and TRBJ1-3; 9 bases fit TRBD1. CDR1 LNHDA and CDR2 SQIVND come from the germline V gene (reference sequence). V shed 6 bases and J 11 bases; nucleotides not matched to a gene: 14. This CDR3 spans 15 amino acids. The CDR3 nucleotides read TGTGCCAGTAGCCACATTGGGGACAGGGATGGTCCCATATATTTT. Translated: CASSHIGDRDGPIYF.

This clone was counted between two and nine times. The chain combines TRBV5-1 with TRBJ1-1; perhaps TRBD1 as D (6 bases). The germline V gene encodes CDR1 SGHRS and CDR2 YFSETQ. The CDR3 has 13 residues. The V end lost 4 bases, the J end lost 5 bases, and 12 bases lay between the germline ends. CDR3 DNA: TGCGCCAGCAGCAAGGGGGGGTTTACTGAAGCTTTCTTT. Protein: CASSKGGFTEAFF.

The V and J genes are TRBV19 and TRBJ1-4; possibly TRBD1 for D (5 bases). V gave up 10 bases and J gave up 4 bases, with 19 bases separating them. CDR1 is LNHDA and CDR2 is SQIVND in the germline V gene (reference sequence). The CDR3 consists of 15 residues. The CDR3 spells CATYDGAAGNEKLFF. CDR3 nucleotides: TGTGCCACCTACGATGGGGCCGCGGGTAATGAAAAACTGTTTTTT.

The chain uses TRBV9 and TRBJ1-6; 8 bases are shared with TRBD1. Germline CDR1 is SGDLS and CDR2 is YYNGEE. The V segment lost 4 bases and the J segment 9 bases; nucleotides outside the gene matches: 6. The CDR3 runs 14 residues. CDR3 amino acids: CASSLSGGGSPLHF. As DNA, the CDR3 is TGTGCCAGCAGCCTATCAGGGGGCGGTTCACCCCTCCACTTT.

The chain links TRBV11-2 to TRBJ2-3; D may correspond to TRBD1 or TRBD2 (6 bases each). Germline V gives CDR1 SGHAT, CDR2 FQNNGV. The CDR3 sequence is 18 residues long. Trimming took off 5 bases at V and 1 base at J, with 22 bases between the two ends. The CDR3 nucleotides are TGTGCCAGCAGCATAATAGGTGGGGGCGGGAAAGGCACAGATACGCAGTATTTT. It is translated as CASSIIGGGGKGTDTQYF.

This chain uses TRBV15 with TRBJ1-5; a weak D match, TRBD1 (6 bases). With 2 bases removed from V and 8 bases from J, the gap between germline ends came to 16 bases. Germline assignment: CDR1 LNHNV and CDR2 YYDKDF (reference sequence). CDR3 size: 15 residues. For the CDR3, the DNA is TGTGCCACCAGCAGACAAACCGGGACACCCGAGCCCCAGCATTTT. This encodes CATSRQTGTPEPQHF.

A single count supports this clone. V is TRBV5-6 and J is TRBJ2-1; unclear D gene. The CDR3 consists of 15 residues. Trimming removed 0 bases from V and 0 bases from J, with 7 bases in between. From germline, CDR1 is SGHDT and CDR2 YYEEEE. CDR3 protein: CASSLGESSYNEQFF. In DNA form, the CDR3 reads TGTGCCAGCAGCTTGGGAGAGAGCTCCTACAATGAGCAGTTCTTC.

V and J are TRBV7-3 and TRBJ2-2, with D unclear. The V end lost 4 bases, the J end lost 5 bases, and 11 bases lay between the germline ends. The CDR3 covers 14 residues. Per germline, CDR1 SGHTA and CDR2 FQGTGA. The CDR3 is CASSSSSLTGELFF. CDR3 sequence (DNA): TGTGCCAGCAGCTCATCCAGTTTGACCGGGGAGCTGTTTTTT.

The V call is TRBV7-6, the J call TRBJ1-2, with 9 positions matching TRBD1. The J segment lost 4 bases and the V segment lost 5 bases, leaving 8 bases of the junction unmatched. In germline, CDR1 is SGHVS, CDR2 FNYEAQ. The CDR3 is 15 residues long. This chain's CDR3 is CASSRATGGIYGYTF. The CDR3 nucleotides are TGTGCCAGCAGCCGCGCCACAGGGGGCATCTATGGCTACACCTTC.

The chain combines TRBV19 with TRBJ1-2; the D gene is possibly TRBD1 (5 bases). Per the germline V gene, CDR1 is LNHDA and CDR2 is SQIVND (reference sequence). This CDR3 spans 15 amino acids. V was shortened by 3 bases and J by 0 bases, with 11 bases between the two germline ends. The CDR3 nucleotides are TGTGCCAGTAGTATCGACAGTGCATCTAACTATGGCTACACCTTC. It specifies CASSIDSASNYGYTF.

The CDR3 coding sequence is TGCGCCAGCAGCCGGCCACGGGGCAGTTTTCATAAAAGTAACACCATATATTTT. Translation: CASSRPRGSFHKSNTIYF. V and J are TRBV4-1 and TRBJ1-3, with D perhaps TRBD1 (5 bases). In germline, CDR1 is MGHRA, CDR2 YSYEKL. CDR3 length equals 18 residues. V was shortened by 4 bases and J by 7 bases, with 26 bases between the two germline ends.

The chain is built from TRBV7-2 and TRBJ1-2; 7 nucleotides line up with TRBD1. The CDR3 sequence is 15 residues long. With V trimmed by 5 bases and J by 4 bases, 10 bases remained unmatched. Germline assignment: CDR1 SGHTA and CDR2 FQGNSA. The CDR3 region has the DNA TGTGCCAGCAGCATGCCGACAGGGAATGTCTATGGCTACACCTTC. It codes for CASSMPTGNVYGYTF.

Comment on this clone: This sample also contains other DNA sequences that code for the same CDR3. The chain is built from TRBV11-3 and TRBJ1-2; possibly TRBD1 for D (5 bases). Trimming cost V 2 bases and J 2 bases, with 6 bases left between them. Germline V gives CDR1 SGHNT, CDR2 YENEEA. This CDR3 region has 13 residues. In DNA, the CDR3 is TGTGCCAGCAGCTTACGGGGCAACTATGGCTACACCTTC. Translation: CASSLRGNYGYTF.

The table lists this clone with a count of one. The CDR3 here is CASRQRSGNTIYF. The CDR3 DNA is TGTGCCAGCCGACAGCGTTCTGGAAACACCATATATTTT. J is TRBJ1-3 and V is TRBV19, with D perhaps matching TRBD1 (5 bases). The CDR3 runs 13 residues. Deletions cut 9 bases from V and 1 base from J, with 10 bases between. Per germline, CDR1 LNHDA and CDR2 SQIVND (reference sequence).

The chain joins TRBV11-2 to TRBJ2-3, with D tentatively TRBD2 (5 bases). This CDR3 has 16 amino acids. CDR1 SGHAT and CDR2 FQNNGV come from the germline V gene. V was clipped by 6 bases and J by 0 bases, with 16 bases between them. The CDR3 loop is CASSIVGISSTDTQYF. CDR3 sequence (DNA): TGTGCCAGCAGTATCGTCGGGATCTCTAGCACAGATACGCAGTATTTT.

With regard to this clone: One end of the junction is discordant with germline, which a read error may explain. The chain is built from TRBV9 and TRBJ1-2; D not certain. CDR1 SGDLS and CDR2 YYNGEE come from the germline V gene. The CDR3 runs 15 residues. CDR3 residues: CASSVDGNFNHGYTF. CDR3 DNA sequence: TGTGCCAGCAGCGTAGATGGAAACTTTAACCATGGCTACACCTTC.

J is TRBJ2-1 and V is TRBV7-9; 12 bases map to TRBD2. Germline loops: CDR1 SEHNR, CDR2 FQNEAQ (reference sequence). V shed 8 bases and J 1 base; nucleotides not matched to a gene: 15. The CDR3 is 19 residues long. The CDR3 DNA follows: TGTGCCAGCTTCGGACTAGCGGGACCTCTCTTTAAGTCCTACAATGAGCAGTTCTTC. Translated: CASFGLAGPLFKSYNEQFF.

V gene TRBV3-1 (or the pseudogene TRBV3-2) combines with J gene TRBJ1-5; D gene uncertain. Between the trimmed V and J ends, which lost 4 bases and 4 bases, there was a span of 11 bases. The CDR3 length is 14 residues. Germline V lookup: CDR1 LGHDT, CDR2 YNNKEL (reference sequence). CDR3 DNA sequence: TGTGCCAGCAGCCCTTACCGGGGAAATCAGCCCCAGCATTTT. Amino acid sequence: CASSPYRGNQPQHF.

This chain uses TRBV15 with TRBJ2-7; 8 nucleotides align to TRBD1. The V and J ends lost 0 bases and 6 bases, in that order; junction bases with no gene match: 10. Germline loops: CDR1 LNHNV, CDR2 YYDKDF (reference sequence). The CDR3 extends over 16 amino acids. CDR3 sequence reads: CATSRDAGQGAGEQYF. CDR3 bases: TGTGCCACCAGCAGAGATGCCGGACAGGGCGCGGGCGAGCAGTACTTC.

J is TRBJ1-1 and V is TRBV5-1; D may be TRBD1 (5 bases). Germline-derived CDR1 and CDR2 are SGHRS and YFSETQ. The CDR3 length is 14 residues. Trimming removed 5 bases from V and 0 bases from J, with 11 bases in between. The CDR3 loop reads CASSMEGMNTEAFF. Here the CDR3 DNA reads TGCGCCAGCAGTATGGAGGGGATGAACACTGAAGCTTTCTTT.

CDR3 bases: TGCGCCAGCAGCTTCGTTGGATCGGATGAGCAGTTCTTC. This sequence encodes CASSFVGSDEQFF. The genes are TRBV5-1 and TRBJ2-1; unclear D gene. Germline V gene data show CDR1 as SGHRS and CDR2 as YFSETQ. Trimming left V 2 bases short and J 8 bases short, with 11 bases between. CDR3 size: 13 residues. Complete variable domain (other parts from reference TRBV5-1 and TRBJ2-1): KAGVTQTPRYLIKTRGQQVTLSCSPISGHRSVSWYQQTPGQGLQFLFEYFSETQRNKGNFPGRFSGRQFSNSRSEMNVSTLELGDSALYLCASSFVGSDEQFFGPGTRLTVL.

This sequence joins TRBV6-6 and TRBJ2-1; 11 bases fit TRBD2. The CDR3 totals 15 residues. CDR1 MNHNY and CDR2 SVGAGI come from the germline V gene (reference sequence). Trimming removed 5 bases from V and 5 bases from J; junction bases left unmatched: 5. The CDR3 sequence: CASSIGTSGHNEQFF. The CDR3 DNA is TGTGCCAGCAGTATCGGGACTAGCGGCCACAATGAGCAGTTCTTC.

The rearrangement uses TRBV5-6 and TRBJ2-4, with D unresolved. This CDR3 is 15 amino acids long. Germline V CDR1 and CDR2: SGHDT, YYEEEE. The V end lost 3 bases, the J end lost 1 base, and 11 bases lay between the germline ends. CDR3 sequence (DNA): TGTGCCAGCAGCTCAGACTCCCGGGCCAAAAACATTCAGTACTTC. Translating gives CASSSDSRAKNIQYF.

The chain joins TRBV5-1 to TRBJ2-2; no clear D gene. With 4 bases removed from V and 4 bases from J, the gap between germline ends came to 8 bases. CDR1 and CDR2 from the germline V gene are SGHRS and YFSETQ. CDR3 length: 13 residues. CDR3 coding DNA: TGCGCCAGCAGCCTGTATGTCACCGGGGAGCTGTTTTTT. This sequence encodes CASSLYVTGELFF.

J is TRBJ2-4 and V is TRBV19; no clear D gene. In germline, CDR1 is LNHDA, CDR2 SQIVND (reference sequence). V was shortened by 7 bases and J by 0 bases, with 16 bases between the two germline ends. The length of the CDR3 is 16 residues. The CDR3 coding sequence is TGTGCCAGTAACCTTGGCCCTATGTTAGCCAAAAACATTCAGTACTTC. It translates to CASNLGPMLAKNIQYF.

The CDR3 reads CASSLATDPSGNTIYF. The CDR3 DNA follows: TGTGCCAGCAGCTTAGCGACAGATCCCTCTGGAAACACCATATATTTT. This chain uses TRBV7-6 with TRBJ1-3; tentative D call: TRBD1 (5 bases). The CDR3 has 16 residues. CDR1 and CDR2 from the germline V gene are SGHVS and FNYEAQ. The germline V and J ends were trimmed by 0 bases and 0 bases, with 9 bases remaining between them.